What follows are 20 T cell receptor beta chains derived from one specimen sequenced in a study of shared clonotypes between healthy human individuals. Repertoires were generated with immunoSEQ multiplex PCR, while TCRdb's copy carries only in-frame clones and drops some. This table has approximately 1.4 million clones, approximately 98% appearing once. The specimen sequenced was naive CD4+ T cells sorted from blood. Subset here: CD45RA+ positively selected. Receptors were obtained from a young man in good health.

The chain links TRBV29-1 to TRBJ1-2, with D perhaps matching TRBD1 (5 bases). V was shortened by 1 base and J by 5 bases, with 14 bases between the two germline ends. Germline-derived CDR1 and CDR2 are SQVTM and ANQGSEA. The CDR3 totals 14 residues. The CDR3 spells CSVEGPAQDYGYTF. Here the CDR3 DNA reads TGCAGCGTTGAAGGCCCCGCACAGGATTATGGCTACACCTTC.

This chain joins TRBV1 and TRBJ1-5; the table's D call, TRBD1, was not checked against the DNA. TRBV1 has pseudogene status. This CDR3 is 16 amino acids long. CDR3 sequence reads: CTSSQRDREVYQPQHF. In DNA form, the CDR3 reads TGCACCAGCAGCCAACGAGACAGGGAAGTGTATCAGCCCCAGCATTTT.

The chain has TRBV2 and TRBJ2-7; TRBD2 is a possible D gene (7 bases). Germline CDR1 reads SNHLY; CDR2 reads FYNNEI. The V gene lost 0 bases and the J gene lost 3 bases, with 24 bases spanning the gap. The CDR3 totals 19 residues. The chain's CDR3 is CASSEAPRWGGASRYEQYF. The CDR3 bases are TGTGCCAGCAGTGAAGCGCCCCGGTGGGGGGGCGCGTCTCGCTACGAGCAGTACTTC. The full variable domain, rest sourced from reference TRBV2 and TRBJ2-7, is EPEVTQTPSHQVTQMGQEVILRCVPISNHLYFYWYRQILGQKVEFLVSFYNNEISEKSEIFDDQFSVERPDGSNFTLKIRSTKLEDSAMYFCASSEAPRWGGASRYEQYFGPGTRLTVT.

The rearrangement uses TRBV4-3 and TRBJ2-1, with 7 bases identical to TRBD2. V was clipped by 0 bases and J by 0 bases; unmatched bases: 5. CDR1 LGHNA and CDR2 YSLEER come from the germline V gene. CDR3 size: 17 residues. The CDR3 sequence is CASSQEARGSSYNEQFF. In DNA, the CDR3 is TGCGCCAGCAGCCAAGAAGCACGCGGGAGCTCCTACAATGAGCAGTTCTTC.

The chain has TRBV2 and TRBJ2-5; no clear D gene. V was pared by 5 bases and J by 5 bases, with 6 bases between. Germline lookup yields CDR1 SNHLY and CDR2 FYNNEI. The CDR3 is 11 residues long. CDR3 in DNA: TGTGCCAGCAGTAGTTGGGAGACCCAGTACTTC. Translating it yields CASSSWETQYF.

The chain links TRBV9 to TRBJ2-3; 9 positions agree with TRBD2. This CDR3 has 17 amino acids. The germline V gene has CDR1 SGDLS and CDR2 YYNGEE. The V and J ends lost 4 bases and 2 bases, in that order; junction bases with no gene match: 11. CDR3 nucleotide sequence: TGTGCCAGCAGCCCCCGGGTGCGGGAGGGATACACAGATACGCAGTATTTT. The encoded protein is CASSPRVREGYTDTQYF.

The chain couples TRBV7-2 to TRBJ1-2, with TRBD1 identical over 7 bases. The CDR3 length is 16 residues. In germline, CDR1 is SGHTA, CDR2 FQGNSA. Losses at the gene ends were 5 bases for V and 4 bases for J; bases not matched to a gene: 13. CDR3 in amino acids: CASSPGQSSFSYGYTF. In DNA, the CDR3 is TGTGCCAGCAGCCCGGGACAGTCCTCTTTTTCCTATGGCTACACCTTC.

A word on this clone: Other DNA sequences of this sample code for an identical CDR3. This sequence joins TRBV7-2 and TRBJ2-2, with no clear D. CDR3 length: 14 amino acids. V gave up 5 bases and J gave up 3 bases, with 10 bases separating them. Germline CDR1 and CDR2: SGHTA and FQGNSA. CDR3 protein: CASSLDGYTGELFF. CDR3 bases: TGTGCCAGCAGCCTGGACGGTTACACCGGGGAGCTGTTTTTT. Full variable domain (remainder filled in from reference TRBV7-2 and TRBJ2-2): GAGVSQSPSNKVTEKGKDVELRCDPISGHTALYWYRQSLGQGLEFLIYFQGNSAPDKSGLPSDRFSAERTGGSVSTLTIQRTQQEDSAVYLCASSLDGYTGELFFGEGSRLTVL.

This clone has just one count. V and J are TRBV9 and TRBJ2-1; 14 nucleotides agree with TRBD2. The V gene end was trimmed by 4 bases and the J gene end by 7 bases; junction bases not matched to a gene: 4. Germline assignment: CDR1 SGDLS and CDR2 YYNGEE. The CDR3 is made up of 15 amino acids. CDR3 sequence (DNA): TGTGCCAGCAGCCGACTAGCGGGAGGGCCGAATGAGCAGTTCTTC. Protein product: CASSRLAGGPNEQFF.

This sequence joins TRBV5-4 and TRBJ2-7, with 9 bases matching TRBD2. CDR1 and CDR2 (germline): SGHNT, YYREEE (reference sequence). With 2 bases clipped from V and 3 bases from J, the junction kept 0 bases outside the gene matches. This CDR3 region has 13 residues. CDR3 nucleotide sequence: TGTGCCAGCAGCTTTAGCGGGAGCTACGAGCAGTACTTC. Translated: CASSFSGSYEQYF.

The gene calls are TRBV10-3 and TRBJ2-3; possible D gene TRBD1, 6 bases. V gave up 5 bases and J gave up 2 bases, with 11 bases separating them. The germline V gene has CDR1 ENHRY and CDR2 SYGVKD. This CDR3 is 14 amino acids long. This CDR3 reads CAISRDTITDTQYF. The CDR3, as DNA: TGTGCCATCAGTAGGGACACTATCACAGATACGCAGTATTTT.

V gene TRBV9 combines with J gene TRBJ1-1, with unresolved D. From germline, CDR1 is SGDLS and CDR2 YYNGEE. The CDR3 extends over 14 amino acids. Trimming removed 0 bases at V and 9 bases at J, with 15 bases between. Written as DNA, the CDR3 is TGTGCCAGCAGCGTAGAGGGTGACTCCACCCAAGCTTTCTTT. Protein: CASSVEGDSTQAFF.

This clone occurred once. CDR3 bases: TGTGCCAGCTCACCCCCGGGACAGGGGTCTCGCGAGCAGTACTTC. Its protein product is CASSPPGQGSREQYF. This chain connects TRBV18 to TRBJ2-7; 10 bases agree with TRBD1. V lost 3 bases, J lost 6 bases, and 8 bases stayed unmatched. CDR1 is KGHSH, CDR2 LQKENI, per germline. This CDR3 region has 15 residues.

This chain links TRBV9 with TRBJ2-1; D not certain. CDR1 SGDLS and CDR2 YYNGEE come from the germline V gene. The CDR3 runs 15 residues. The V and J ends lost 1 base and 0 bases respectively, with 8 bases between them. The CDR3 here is CASSVSLSSYNEQFF. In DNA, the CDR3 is TGTGCCAGCAGCGTAAGCCTGAGCTCCTACAATGAGCAGTTCTTC.

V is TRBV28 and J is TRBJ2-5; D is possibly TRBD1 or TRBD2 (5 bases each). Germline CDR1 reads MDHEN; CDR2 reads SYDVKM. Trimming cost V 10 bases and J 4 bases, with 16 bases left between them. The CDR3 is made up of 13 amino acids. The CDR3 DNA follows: TGTGCCAACCGACAGAACGGGGCAGAGACCCAGTACTTC. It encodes CANRQNGAETQYF.

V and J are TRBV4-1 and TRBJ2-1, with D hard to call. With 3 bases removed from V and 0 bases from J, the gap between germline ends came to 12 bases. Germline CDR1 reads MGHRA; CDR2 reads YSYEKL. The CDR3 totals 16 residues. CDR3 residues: CASSHVWRSSYNEQFF. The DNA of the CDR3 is TGCGCCAGCAGCCACGTATGGCGATCCTCCTACAATGAGCAGTTCTTC.

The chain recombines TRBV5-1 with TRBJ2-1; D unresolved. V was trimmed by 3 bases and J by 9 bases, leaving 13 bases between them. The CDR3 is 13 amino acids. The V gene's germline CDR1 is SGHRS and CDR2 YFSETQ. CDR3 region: CASSSDPSGEQFF. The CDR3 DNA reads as TGCGCCAGCAGCTCGGACCCCTCGGGTGAGCAGTTCTTC.

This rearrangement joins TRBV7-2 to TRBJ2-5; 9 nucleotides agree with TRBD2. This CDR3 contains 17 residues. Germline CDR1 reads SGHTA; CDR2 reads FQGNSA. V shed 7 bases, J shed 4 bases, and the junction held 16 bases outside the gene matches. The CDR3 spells CASKGKGGRAVGETQYF. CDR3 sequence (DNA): TGTGCCAGCAAAGGAAAGGGCGGGAGGGCCGTCGGAGAGACCCAGTACTTC.

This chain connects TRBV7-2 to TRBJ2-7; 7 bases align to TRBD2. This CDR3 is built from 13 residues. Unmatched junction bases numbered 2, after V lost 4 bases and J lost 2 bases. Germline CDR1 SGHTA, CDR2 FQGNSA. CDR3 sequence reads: CASSSGLPYEQYF. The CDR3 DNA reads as TGTGCCAGCAGCTCGGGACTACCCTACGAGCAGTACTTC.

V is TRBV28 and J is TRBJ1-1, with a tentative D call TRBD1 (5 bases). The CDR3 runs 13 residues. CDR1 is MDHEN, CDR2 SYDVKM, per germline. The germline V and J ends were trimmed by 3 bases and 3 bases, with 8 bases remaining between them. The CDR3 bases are TGTGCCAGCAGTTTCCGACAGTACACTGAAGCTTTCTTT. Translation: CASSFRQYTEAFF.